The 28 T cell receptor beta chains reported below all come from one sample, sequenced in a study of T-cell reconstitution after alpha-beta-depleted transplantation in children. Preparation of the TCRbeta library was carried out with unique molecular identifiers. One entry per CDR3 protein results from TCRdb running MiXCR on the PCR reads. The data hold approximately 210,000 distinct CDR3 sequences, with roughly 15% observed a single time. The sample here was PBMCs from the stem cell graft donor, taken from the stem cell graft. The receptors derive from a human donor who donated a stem cell graft to a child with acute lymphoblastic leukemia.

This clonotype was recorded at least ten times. The rearrangement uses TRBV29-1 and TRBJ2-2; D gene unclear. V shed 6 bases and J shed 7 bases, with 15 bases lying between them. The germline V gene has CDR1 SQVTM and CDR2 ANQGSEA. This CDR3 is 13 amino acids long. The CDR3 protein is CSVRAPEIGELFF. The CDR3 DNA is TGCAGCGTCCGGGCCCCCGAAATCGGGGAGCTGTTTTTT.

This clonotype was counted ten times or more. The chain uses TRBV12-3 or TRBV12-4 and TRBJ2-7, with TRBD1 matching over 9 bases. The CDR3 runs 16 residues. V lost 4 bases to trimming and J lost 6 bases; unmatched junction nucleotides: 13. The CDR3 DNA reads as TGTGCCAGCAGTTCCGGGACAGGGTGGGGGTACGGCGAGCAGTACTTC. Residues: CASSSGTGWGYGEQYF.

This clonotype showed up many times. The rearrangement uses TRBV5-1 and TRBJ2-5; perhaps TRBD1 as D (6 bases). Germline V gene lookup returns CDR1 SGHRS and CDR2 YFSETQ. V lost 5 bases, J lost 4 bases, and 15 bases lay in between. The CDR3 extends over 14 amino acids. CDR3: CASREQGGGETQYF. CDR3 sequence (DNA): TGCGCCAGCAGAGAACAGGGTGGGGGAGAGACCCAGTACTTC.

This clonotype was found a few times. V usage is TRBV27 and J usage is TRBJ1-2; 8 positions match TRBD1. Unmatched junction bases numbered 11, after V lost 3 bases and J lost 8 bases. In germline, CDR1 is MNHEY, CDR2 SMNVEV (reference sequence). The CDR3 is made up of 15 amino acids. The CDR3 reads CASSFATQGARGYTF. DNA of the CDR3: TGTGCCAGCAGTTTCGCAACCCAGGGGGCGCGAGGCTACACCTTC.

This clonotype was counted ten times or more. J is TRBJ2-3 and V is TRBV5-1; D might be TRBD2 (7 bases). Germline loops: CDR1 SGHRS, CDR2 YFSETQ. This CDR3 has 22 residues. V lost 0 bases, J lost 1 base, and 30 bases lay in between. CDR3 nucleotides: TGCGCCAGCAGCTTGGCCGGCCCGGGGGGCGGGAGAGCGGATAGTGGCACAGATACGCAGTATTTT. Encoded protein: CASSLAGPGGGRADSGTDTQYF.

The chain couples TRBV11-2 to TRBJ2-7; TRBD1 agrees at 8 bases. V lost 5 bases to trimming and J lost 5 bases; unmatched junction nucleotides: 5. Germline lookup yields CDR1 SGHAT and CDR2 FQNNGV. CDR3 length: 13 residues. The CDR3 region is CASSVDRAHEQYF. In DNA, the CDR3 is TGTGCCAGCAGCGTGGACAGGGCCCACGAGCAGTACTTC.

The sample holds many counts of this clonotype. The chain joins TRBV4-2 to TRBJ2-5; TRBD1 matches at 8 bases. V shed 0 bases, J shed 1 base, and the junction held 4 bases outside the gene matches. This CDR3 comprises 16 residues. In germline, CDR1 is LGHNA, CDR2 YNFKEQ. CDR3 nucleotides: TGTGCCAGCAGCCAAGAACCAGGGACAGGCCAAGAGACCCAGTACTTC. It yields the protein CASSQEPGTGQETQYF.

This clonotype was recorded many times. This chain connects TRBV6-5 to TRBJ2-3; 9 nucleotides line up with TRBD1. The junction had 3 bases not matched to a gene; V was cut back by 4 bases and J by 1 base. Germline CDR1 MNHEY, CDR2 SVGAGI. The CDR3 has 15 amino acids. The CDR3 region is CASSSHRGRTDTQYF. The DNA for the CDR3 is TGTGCCAGCAGTTCCCACAGGGGGCGCACAGATACGCAGTATTTT.

Only a few counts were recorded for this clonotype. The rearrangement links TRBV21-1 to TRBJ2-6; the table's D call of TRBD2 was not tested on the DNA. TRBV21-1 is designated a pseudogene. CDR3 size: 21 residues. CDR3 in DNA: TGTGCCAGCAGCAAATCTACGGGGGTAGAGGGACCAAGGTCTGGGGCCAACGGCCTGACTTTC. Residues: CASSKSTGVEGPRSGANGLTF.

About this clonotype itself: Possible read error: a much larger clone is one base away. The gene calls are TRBV10-3 and TRBJ2-7, with 8 bases matching TRBD1. Germline V CDR1 and CDR2: ENHRY, SYGVKD. V trimming: 4 bases; J trimming: 5 bases; junction bases outside the gene matches: 7. The CDR3 runs to 14 residues. The CDR3 sequence: CAISGGGQGHEQYF. The CDR3 nucleotides are TGTGCCATCAGTGGGGGAGGACAGGGCCACGAGCAGTACTTC.

Turning to this clonotype: A much larger clone is a single base away; this may be a read error. The CDR3 nucleotides read TGTGCCAGCAGTAAGATGACAGGGGGCGACCACAATGAGCAGTTCTTC. It translates to CASSKMTGGDHNEQFF. The genes are TRBV12-3 or TRBV12-4 and TRBJ2-1, with TRBD1 matching over 10 bases. Unmatched junction bases numbered 9, after V lost 5 bases and J lost 5 bases. The length of the CDR3 is 16 residues.

This clonotype was seen a single time. The J gene is TRBJ2-2, the V gene TRBV19; the D is unclear. The V end lost 2 bases, the J end lost 6 bases, and 10 bases lay between the germline ends. Germline CDR1 LNHDA, CDR2 SQIVND (reference sequence). The CDR3 is 14 residues long. The CDR3 protein is CASSISSFAGELFF. For the CDR3, the DNA is TGTGCCAGTAGTATATCGAGTTTCGCCGGGGAGCTGTTTTTT.

This clonotype was observed at least ten times. This chain connects TRBV6-1 to TRBJ1-1; no firm D call. Trimming pared 5 bases from V and 0 bases from J, leaving 10 bases between. The CDR3 extends over 14 amino acids. Germline assignment: CDR1 MNHNS and CDR2 SASEGT. This CDR3 reads CASSRIVLNTEAFF. DNA of the CDR3: TGTGCCAGCAGTAGAATAGTATTGAACACTGAAGCTTTCTTT.

This clonotype has at least ten counts. The rearrangement uses TRBV12-3 or TRBV12-4 and TRBJ1-1; the D is unclear. There are 14 residues in the CDR3. V was clipped by 3 bases and J by 0 bases, with 8 bases between them. This CDR3 is CASSFLGLNTEAFF. CDR3 bases: TGTGCCAGCAGTTTTCTGGGGTTGAACACTGAAGCTTTCTTT.

This sequence joins TRBV5-4 and TRBJ2-7; 8 positions agree with TRBD2. Germline CDR1 and CDR2: SGHNT and YYREEE (reference sequence). This CDR3 contains 15 residues. The V and J ends lost 1 base and 3 bases, in that order; junction bases with no gene match: 6. The CDR3 sequence is CASSLMAGGGYEQYF. The CDR3, as DNA: TGTGCCAGCAGCTTGATGGCGGGGGGCGGCTACGAGCAGTACTTC. Variable domain in full (rest from reference TRBV5-4 and TRBJ2-7): ETGVTQSPTHLIKTRGQQVTLRCSSQSGHNTVSWYQQALGQGPQFIFQYYREEENGRGNFPPRFSGLQFPNYSSELNVNALELDDSALYLCASSLMAGGGYEQYFGPGTRLTVT.

The table lists this clonotype with many counts. This sequence joins TRBV29-1 and TRBJ1-2, with a weak D call TRBD1 (6 bases). Germline CDR1 reads SQVTM; CDR2 reads ANQGSEA. The CDR3 totals 13 residues. Deletions cut 6 bases from V and 3 bases from J, with 14 bases between. Written as DNA, the CDR3 is TGCAGCGTCCCCCGCCAGGGGCACTATGGCTACACCTTC. This gives the protein CSVPRQGHYGYTF.

This clonotype appeared many times. The chain recombines TRBV6-2 or TRBV6-3 with TRBJ2-3; possibly TRBD1 or TRBD2 for D (5 bases each). Germline V gene sequence: CDR1 MNHEY, CDR2 SVGEGT. The CDR3 has 15 amino acids. Trimming stripped 3 bases from V and 6 bases from J, with 16 bases between. CDR3 amino acids: CASSYLGRHGDTQYF. In DNA, the CDR3 is TGTGCCAGCAGTTATTTGGGACGCCACGGGGATACGCAGTATTTT.

This clonotype was observed at least ten times. The rearrangement joins TRBV29-1 to TRBJ1-3, with D perhaps matching TRBD1 (6 bases). This CDR3 contains 13 residues. Germline V lookup: CDR1 SQVTM, CDR2 ANQGSEA. Trimming removed 5 bases from V and 2 bases from J, with 10 bases in between. CDR3 bases: TGCAGCGTTCATTACAGGGCTGGAAACACCATATATTTT. Protein sequence: CSVHYRAGNTIYF. The whole variable domain, filled in from reference TRBV29-1 and TRBJ1-3, reads SAVISQKPSRDICQRGTSLTIQCQVDSQVTMMFWYRQQPGQSLTLIATANQGSEATYESGFVIDKFPISRPNLTFSTLTVSNMSPEDSSIYLCSVHYRAGNTIYFGEGSWLTVV.

This clonotype has at least ten counts. V gene TRBV19 combines with J gene TRBJ2-7; 7 bases match TRBD1. The V and J ends lost 6 bases and 6 bases, in that order; junction bases with no gene match: 11. The CDR3 extends over 14 amino acids. Germline CDR1 LNHDA, CDR2 SQIVND (reference sequence). The CDR3 region is CASSLPGQWSEQYF. The CDR3, as DNA: TGTGCCAGTAGCTTACCGGGACAGTGGAGCGAGCAGTACTTC. Filled out from reference TRBV19 and TRBJ2-7, the complete variable domain reads DGGITQSPKYLFRKEGQNVTLSCEQNLNHDAMYWYRQDPGQGLRLIYYSQIVNDFQKGDIAEGYSVSREKKESFPLTVTSAQKNPTAFYLCASSLPGQWSEQYFGPGTRLTVT.

This clonotype was counted at least ten times. The genes are TRBV12-3 or TRBV12-4 and TRBJ2-3; maybe TRBD2 (5 bases). The CDR3 totals 14 residues. With 5 bases removed from V and 2 bases from J, the gap between germline ends came to 11 bases. Here the CDR3 reads CASSRAESTDTQYF. The CDR3 region has the DNA TGTGCCAGCAGTCGAGCGGAGTCCACAGATACGCAGTATTTT.

A remark on this clonotype: A single base separates this from a much larger clone, so it may be a read error. The rearrangement uses TRBV27 and TRBJ2-2, with TRBD2 matching 8 bases. The CDR3 covers 18 residues. Germline loops: CDR1 MNHEY, CDR2 SMNVEV (reference sequence). The CDR3 coding sequence is TGTGCCAGCAGAATCAAAGCCGGGACCGCGGCTCGTAGCGGGGTGCTGTTTTTT. Protein: CASRIKAGTAARSGVLFF.

This clonotype was detected ten times or more. V is TRBV19 and J is TRBJ1-6; 9 bases are a match to TRBD1. The CDR3 consists of 16 residues. V dropped 4 bases and J dropped 10; count of bases not matched to a gene: 11. Germline V lookup: CDR1 LNHDA, CDR2 SQIVND (reference sequence). CDR3 sequence: CASSTLTGGMQSPLHF. Written as DNA, the CDR3 is TGTGCCAGTAGTACGTTGACAGGGGGTATGCAGTCACCCCTCCACTTT.

In this sample, this clonotype turned up many times. The V gene is TRBV3-1, the J gene TRBJ2-3; D is undetermined. Germline V gene sequence: CDR1 LGHDT, CDR2 YNNKEL (reference sequence). V gave up 1 base and J gave up 2 bases, with 16 bases separating them. The CDR3 is made up of 17 amino acids. CDR3 nucleotides: TGTGCCAGCAGCCAAGCTTTCTTAGCTGGCTACACAGATACGCAGTATTTT. Protein sequence: CASSQAFLAGYTDTQYF.

This clonotype was recorded many times. The rearrangement uses TRBV6-2 or TRBV6-3 and TRBJ2-7; 7 positions match TRBD2. V shed 2 bases and J 3 bases; nucleotides not matched to a gene: 1. Germline CDR1 reads MNHEY; CDR2 reads SVGEGT. The CDR3 is made up of 13 amino acids. The CDR3 DNA reads as TGTGCCAGCAGTTACGGGAGGGACTACGAGCAGTACTTC. This codes for CASSYGRDYEQYF.

About this clonotype itself: A much larger clone lies a single base off, so this may be a read error. This chain joins TRBV5-1 and TRBJ2-2; TRBD2 matches 14 bases. CDR1 and CDR2 from the germline V gene are SGHRS and YFSETQ. The CDR3 totals 17 residues. The CDR3: CATSELGTSGGTGELFF. The DNA for the CDR3 is TGCGCCACCAGCGAGCTCGGGACTAGCGGGGGAACCGGGGAGCTGTTTTTT.

This clonotype appeared many times. The V call is TRBV2, the J call TRBJ2-7, with TRBD1 identical over 8 bases. Trimming cost V 10 bases and J 4 bases; bases outside gene matches: 3. This CDR3 spans 11 amino acids. The germline gives CDR1 SNHLY, CDR2 FYNNEI. Here the CDR3 reads CATRQGYEQYF. DNA for the CDR3: TGTGCCACCAGACAGGGGTACGAGCAGTACTTC.

Of note for this clonotype: A much larger clone differs from this one at a single base, so this may be a read error. This chain uses TRBV7-2 with TRBJ2-7; D is uncertain. The CDR3 is 11 amino acids. Germline V CDR1 and CDR2: SGHTA, FQGNSA. The CDR3 region is CASSPTHERYF. The CDR3 nucleotides are TGTGCCAGCAGCCCGACCCACGAGCGGTACTTC.

This clonotype was counted ten times or more. The V call is TRBV30, the J call TRBJ2-3; D unclear. This CDR3 contains 12 residues. Trimming took off 3 bases at V and 10 bases at J, with 14 bases between the two ends. Germline V gene data show CDR1 as GTSNPN and CDR2 as SVGIG (reference sequence). CDR3 sequence (DNA): TGTGCCTGGAGCCCCAGTACGGCCTCGCAGTATTTT. Translation: CAWSPSTASQYF.